Presented here are 9 T cell receptor beta chains from one specimen sequenced in a study of blood T cell repertoires in COVID-19 (TCRdb year 2020). The library was produced with the immunoSEQ multiplex PCR assay. This immuneACCESS table, as held by TCRdb, lists in-frame sequences with V and J called but not all clones. Of the missing ones, under half trace to an unresolved V gene in checked studies; the others have no known cause. For this sample there are about 280,000 clones; roughly 85% appear just once. Approximately 11% of the sample is in the top ten clones. Sequenced: peripheral blood. The source of these receptors is a woman in her 70s with acute or convalescent COVID-19.

This rearrangement joins TRBV18 to TRBJ2-2; 8 bases agree with TRBD1. CDR3 length: 15 amino acids. V lost 6 bases to trimming and J lost 5 bases; unmatched junction nucleotides: 8. CDR1 and CDR2 from the germline V gene are KGHSH and LQKENI. The CDR3 region is CASSRETGATGELFF. The CDR3 DNA sequence: TGTGCCAGCTCCAGAGAGACAGGGGCTACCGGGGAGCTGTTTTTT.

This clone has a single count. J is TRBJ2-1 and V is TRBV7-6; TRBD2 matches at 13 bases. J gave up 5 bases and V 1 base, and 5 bases lay outside the gene matches. The CDR3 extends over 17 amino acids. Germline V gene data show CDR1 as SGHVS and CDR2 as FNYEAQ. The CDR3 DNA follows: TGTGCCAGCAGCTTAGACCCCGGACTAGCGGGGGACAATGAGCAGTTCTTC. Residues: CASSLDPGLAGDNEQFF.

The rearrangement links TRBV7-2 to TRBJ2-1, with 12 bases fitting TRBD2. Germline-derived CDR1 and CDR2 are SGHTA and FQGNSA. The V gene end was trimmed by 6 bases and the J gene end by 7 bases; junction bases not matched to a gene: 7. The CDR3 consists of 15 residues. The CDR3 region has the DNA TGTGCCAGCAGGGGAAGGCTAGCGGGGGGGAATGAGCAGTTCTTC. It translates to CASRGRLAGGNEQFF.

This clone was recorded once. The chain joins TRBV24-1 to TRBJ2-7; TRBD1 might be the D (6 bases). This CDR3 comprises 13 residues. Per the germline V gene, CDR1 is KGHDR and CDR2 is SFDVKD. The V and J ends lost 5 bases and 5 bases respectively, with 12 bases between them. Here the CDR3 reads CATSATGYNEQYF. DNA of the CDR3: TGTGCCACCAGTGCAACAGGGTACAACGAGCAGTACTTC.

The rearrangement links TRBV6-5 to TRBJ2-7, with D possibly matching TRBD1 (5 bases). Trimming pared 6 bases from V and 1 base from J, leaving 10 bases between. Germline V gene sequence: CDR1 MNHEY, CDR2 SVGAGI. The CDR3 consists of 13 residues. CDR3 nucleotides: TGTGCCAGCAGGACAGCTGGGTCCTACGAGCAGTACTTC. The encoded protein is CASRTAGSYEQYF.

The V call is TRBV2, the J call TRBJ1-2; 7 nucleotides line up with TRBD1. Looked up from germline, CDR1 is SNHLY and CDR2 is FYNNEI. CDR3 length: 12 amino acids. V lost 7 bases, J lost 5 bases, and 4 bases stayed unmatched. This chain's CDR3 is CASTRQGYGYTF. The CDR3 DNA reads as TGTGCCAGCACCCGACAGGGATATGGCTACACCTTC.

The CDR3, as DNA: TGTGCCAGCAGCCCAGAACCGGGTGAGCATCAGCCCCAGCATTTT. Amino acid sequence: CASSPEPGEHQPQHF. The rearrangement links TRBV3-1 (or the pseudogene TRBV3-2) to TRBJ1-5; D is unclear. V was cut by 4 bases and J by 5 bases, with 15 bases left in between. CDR1 and CDR2 from the germline V gene are LGHDT and YNNKEL (reference sequence). The CDR3 consists of 15 residues.

V is TRBV2 and J is TRBJ1-5; D may be TRBD1 (5 bases). Trimming removed 2 bases at V and 3 bases at J, with 11 bases between. Germline CDR1 reads SNHLY; CDR2 reads FYNNEI. The CDR3 spans 15 residues. This CDR3 is CASSEWAGTNQPQHF. CDR3 nucleotides: TGTGCCAGCAGTGAATGGGCGGGGACCAATCAGCCCCAGCATTTT.

The chain recombines TRBV27 with TRBJ1-2; 7 nucleotides align to TRBD1. The CDR3 is 15 residues long. From germline, CDR1 is MNHEY and CDR2 SMNVEV (reference sequence). Losses at the gene ends were 5 bases for V and 3 bases for J; bases not matched to a gene: 9. The CDR3 sequence: CASSSGTATYYGYTF. DNA of the CDR3: TGTGCCAGCAGTAGTGGGACAGCCACTTACTATGGCTACACCTTC.